The 9 T cell receptor beta chains in this list originate from one sample, sequenced in a study of shared clonotypes between healthy human individuals. TCRdb keeps only in-frame clones here, not all; method: immunoSEQ multiplex PCR. The sample has hundreds of thousands of clones, approximately 79% seen once. Sequencing was done on a sample of memory CD4+ T cells sorted from blood. Subset here: CD45RA-negative fraction. The receptors stem from a woman aged 25-40 years in good health.

This clone was seen only once. This chain uses TRBV5-1 with TRBJ2-2; D might be TRBD1 or TRBD2, each matching 5 bases. The CDR3 loop spans 15 amino acids. The ends were cut back, 2 bases at V and 0 bases at J, with 8 bases in the middle. Germline V CDR1 and CDR2: SGHRS, YFSETQ. CDR3 residues: CASSLRGPNTGELFF. CDR3 coding DNA: TGCGCCAGCAGCTTAAGGGGACCGAACACCGGGGAGCTGTTTTTT.

The chain recombines TRBV11-3 with TRBJ2-1; TRBD2 matches at 11 bases. Germline V CDR1 and CDR2: SGHNT, YENEEA. The CDR3 covers 16 residues. V was clipped by 1 base and J by 5 bases; unmatched bases: 4. CDR3 amino acids: CASSLGGTSGNNEQFF. CDR3 nucleotide sequence: TGTGCCAGCAGCTTAGGTGGGACTAGCGGAAACAATGAGCAGTTCTTC.

The gene calls are TRBV30 and TRBJ1-1, with D possibly TRBD1 on 5 matching bases. V was shortened by 1 base and J by 6 bases, with 18 bases between the two germline ends. The length of the CDR3 is 15 residues. CDR1 and CDR2 from the germline V gene are GTSNPN and SVGIG (reference sequence). This CDR3 is CAWSATRWGIPEAFF. Written as DNA, the CDR3 is TGTGCCTGGAGTGCGACCCGGTGGGGGATCCCTGAAGCTTTCTTT.

Points on this clone: This sample also contains other DNA sequences that code for the same CDR3. The chain links TRBV2 to TRBJ1-5; 8 positions match TRBD1. Looked up from germline, CDR1 is SNHLY and CDR2 is FYNNEI. CDR3 size: 13 residues. V lost 6 bases to trimming and J lost 7 bases; unmatched junction nucleotides: 5. In nucleotides, the CDR3 is TGTGCCAGCAGACCTACAGGGGGACAGCCCCAGCATTTT. Its translation: CASRPTGGQPQHF.

The chain couples TRBV18 to TRBJ1-4; perhaps TRBD1 as D (6 bases). Germline lookup yields CDR1 KGHSH and CDR2 LQKENI. The CDR3 loop spans 19 amino acids. V dropped 6 bases and J dropped 8 bases, with 31 bases sitting between them. CDR3 in amino acids: CASSHRVVGGQGIREKLFF. CDR3 bases: TGTGCCAGCTCCCACCGGGTCGTCGGCGGGCAGGGGATTCGCGAAAAACTGTTTTTT.

J is TRBJ2-4 and V is TRBV18, with D perhaps assigned TRBD1 or TRBD2 (5 bases each). V lost 4 bases and J lost 0, with 16 bases in between. The germline gives CDR1 KGHSH, CDR2 LQKENI. The CDR3 runs 17 residues. The CDR3 DNA sequence: TGTGCCAGCTCACGGGTTTCTGGGGACCTAGCCAAAAACATTCAGTACTTC. Translating gives CASSRVSGDLAKNIQYF.

This chain links TRBV5-1 with TRBJ2-3; the D is unclear. This CDR3 region has 14 residues. CDR1 and CDR2 from the germline V gene are SGHRS and YFSETQ. V was clipped by 0 bases and J by 2 bases, with 7 bases between them. CDR3 region: CASSLEGSTDTQYF. The DNA of the CDR3 is TGCGCCAGCAGCTTGGAAGGGTCCACAGATACGCAGTATTTT.

This clone occurred a few times. The chain couples TRBV5-1 to TRBJ2-1; D is possibly TRBD1 or TRBD2 (5 bases each). Trimming removed 0 bases at V and 1 base at J, with 8 bases between. The length of the CDR3 is 15 residues. The germline V gene encodes CDR1 SGHRS and CDR2 YFSETQ. DNA for the CDR3: TGCGCCAGCAGCTTGGATTGGGGGTCCTACAATGAGCAGTTCTTC. This sequence encodes CASSLDWGSYNEQFF.

This clone was seen once. The chain couples TRBV5-5 to TRBJ2-3, with D unclear. This CDR3 is 15 amino acids long. Trimming took 2 bases from V and 2 from J, leaving 12 bases between them. Germline V lookup: CDR1 SGHKS, CDR2 YYEKEE (reference sequence). The CDR3 DNA is TGTGCCAGCAGCTTACCCCCCACGTTCACAGATACGCAGTATTTT. Translation gives CASSLPPTFTDTQYF.